This T cell receptor (beta chain) appears in the sequencing data of a study of beta chain bispecific antibodies for T cell cancers (dated by TCRdb to 2020 to 2022). Study-level background: After T cells from healthy donors were cocultured with bispecific antibodies and T cell leukemia lines, the researchers used TRBV sequencing of the cells that survived to measure how much each TRBV family was depleted. On the cell surface, TRBV12 (TRBV12-3) was expressed by Jurkat cells, whereas TRBV5-5 was expressed by HPB-ALL cells.

This clonotype was detected only a few times. The clone's antigen remains unknown. At one boundary the junction diverges from the germline segment, which might be a read error. Overall study outcomes, separate from this receptor: Every sequenced sample was a mix of normal T cells and leukemia cell line cells, and most of the targeted TRBV signal originated from the leukemia cells instead of the normal T cells. Cross-reactivity of the anti-TRBV5-5 antibody with TRBV5-6 was attributed to high sequence similarity between the two genes.

T cells were expanded from blood mononuclear cells for 2 to 3 days with either the anti-CD3 antibody OKT3 or CD3/CD28 Dynabeads. The culture conditions for expanded T cells were RPMI 1640 plus 10% fetal bovine serum, recombinant human IL-2 (approximately 100 IU/ml) and IL-7 (5 ng/ml). Each coculture mixed about 50,000 target cells and about 50,000 normal T cells with bispecific antibody in around 98 ul and was incubated at 37 degrees C for 15 to 20 hours. Each bispecific antibody was composed of two single-chain variable fragments, which were expressed in a single-chain diabody format with a His tag. Healthy human donors supplied the effector T cells, with peripheral blood mononuclear cells isolated from leukapheresis samples using Ficoll density gradient centrifugation. The germline V gene supplies CDR1 KGHSH and CDR2 LQKENI. Including the terminal cysteine and phenylalanine, the CDR3 comprises 14 residues. The retained sequence is limited to the CDR3, 42 bases, with the frame set at the first base.

Libraries incorporated unique molecular identifier barcodes, which were used to quantify clonotypes. Qiagen AllPrep DNA/RNA Micro kits were used to isolate total RNA, and an Agilent TapeStation was used to check RNA quality. TCR beta libraries were built by 5' RACE: cDNA synthesis followed by two PCR steps using TCR beta constant-region gene-specific primers. Sequencing of the TCR beta libraries was done on an Illumina MiSeq platform. Per the original workflow: MIGEC, MiXCR and VDJtools were used to process the reads. To get a clonotype's frequency, the unique molecular identifiers belonging to that clonotype were divided by all unique molecular identifiers in the sample. Nonfunctional TRBV genes listed as pseudogenes or open reading frames in IMGT, such as TRBV1, TRBV12-1 and TRBV21, were excluded. TCRdb reprocessing: public reads trimmed at Q25 with fastp, clones called with MiXCR, in-frame beta chains kept. Merged by CDR3 protein, the rows form single entries marked with the most common genes and DNA. These V and J calls are TCRdb output, not the study's own analysis. This sample gives some 20,000 distinct CDR3 sequences in total; approximately 2.4% of them show up just once. Jointly, the top ten make up more than 30% of the sample.

The sequence was obtained from a human donor in good health. Some clones in this sample may be carry-over from other donors' samples. The sequencing input was healthy donor T cells cultured with leukemia cells. The chain couples TRBV18 to TRBJ2-4; possibly the D gene is TRBD1, per 5 matching bases. The DNA sequence reads TGTGCCAGCTCCCCACAGGTAGCCAAAAACATTCAGTACTTC. The resulting protein is CASSPQVAKNIQYF.